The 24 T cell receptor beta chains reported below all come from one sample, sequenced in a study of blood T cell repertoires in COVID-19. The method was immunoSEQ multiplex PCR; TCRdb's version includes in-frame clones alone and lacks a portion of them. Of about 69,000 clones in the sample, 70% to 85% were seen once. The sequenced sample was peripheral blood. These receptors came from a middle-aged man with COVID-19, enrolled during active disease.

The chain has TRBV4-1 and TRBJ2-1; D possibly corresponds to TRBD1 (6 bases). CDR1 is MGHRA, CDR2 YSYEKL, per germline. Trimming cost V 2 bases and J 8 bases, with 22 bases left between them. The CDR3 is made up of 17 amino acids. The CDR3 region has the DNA TGCGCCAGCAGCCAACCGCGCACAGGGATTTGGAGTGATGAGCAGTTCTTC. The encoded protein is CASSQPRTGIWSDEQFF.

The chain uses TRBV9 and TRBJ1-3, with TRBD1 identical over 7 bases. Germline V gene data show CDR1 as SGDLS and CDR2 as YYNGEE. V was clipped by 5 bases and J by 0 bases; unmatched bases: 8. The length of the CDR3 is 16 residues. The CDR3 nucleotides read TGTGCCAGCAGTGGGACAGCAGGGTACTCTGGAAACACCATATATTTT. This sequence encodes CASSGTAGYSGNTIYF.

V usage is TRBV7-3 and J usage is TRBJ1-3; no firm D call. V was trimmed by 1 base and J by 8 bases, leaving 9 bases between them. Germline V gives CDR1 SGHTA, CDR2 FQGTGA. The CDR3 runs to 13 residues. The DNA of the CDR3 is TGTGCCAGCAGCTTAAACGGGGAAGACACCATATATTTT. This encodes CASSLNGEDTIYF.

CDR3 sequence: CASSVFRGMNTGELFF. The CDR3 DNA reads as TGTGCCAGCAGCGTATTCCGGGGGATGAACACCGGGGAGCTGTTTTTT. The chain couples TRBV9 to TRBJ2-2, with D perhaps TRBD2 (6 bases). With 1 base removed from V and 1 base from J, the gap between germline ends came to 11 bases. CDR1 SGDLS and CDR2 YYNGEE come from the germline V gene. The CDR3 loop spans 16 amino acids.

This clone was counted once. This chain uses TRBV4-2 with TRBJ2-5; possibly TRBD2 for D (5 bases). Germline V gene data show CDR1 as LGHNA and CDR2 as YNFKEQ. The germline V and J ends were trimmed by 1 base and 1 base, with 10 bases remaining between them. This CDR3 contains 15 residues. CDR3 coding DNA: TGTGCCAGCAGCCAAGGAGGCCTAGCCCAAGAGACCCAGTACTTC. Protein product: CASSQGGLAQETQYF.

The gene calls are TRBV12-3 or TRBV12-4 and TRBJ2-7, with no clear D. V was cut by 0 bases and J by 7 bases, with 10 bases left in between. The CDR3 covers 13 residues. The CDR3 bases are TGTGCCAGCAGTTTAGCGCGAGCTCGTGAGCAGTACTTC. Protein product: CASSLARAREQYF.

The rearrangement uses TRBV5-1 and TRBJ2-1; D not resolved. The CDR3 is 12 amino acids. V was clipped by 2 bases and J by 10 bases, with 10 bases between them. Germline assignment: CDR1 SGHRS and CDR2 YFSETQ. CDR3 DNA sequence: TGCGCCAGCAGCTTCGGTGTTCGCGAGCAGTTCTTC. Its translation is CASSFGVREQFF.

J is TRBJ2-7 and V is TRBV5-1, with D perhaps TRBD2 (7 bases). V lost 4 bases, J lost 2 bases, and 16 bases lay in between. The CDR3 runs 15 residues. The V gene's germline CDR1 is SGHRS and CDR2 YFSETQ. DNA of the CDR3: TGCGCCAGCAGCCGCGGGGGCGCGGCGACCTACGAGCAGTACTTC. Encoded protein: CASSRGGAATYEQYF.

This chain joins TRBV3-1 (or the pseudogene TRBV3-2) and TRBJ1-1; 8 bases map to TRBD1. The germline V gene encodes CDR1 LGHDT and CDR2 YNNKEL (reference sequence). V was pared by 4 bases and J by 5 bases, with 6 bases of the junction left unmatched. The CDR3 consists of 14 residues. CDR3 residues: CASSREDRVTEAFF. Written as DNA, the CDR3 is TGTGCCAGCAGCCGTGAGGACAGGGTTACTGAAGCTTTCTTT.

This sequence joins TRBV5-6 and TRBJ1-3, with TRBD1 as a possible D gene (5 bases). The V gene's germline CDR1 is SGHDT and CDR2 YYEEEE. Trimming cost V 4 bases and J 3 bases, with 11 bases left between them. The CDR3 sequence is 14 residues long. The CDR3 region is CASSRAGGGNTIYF. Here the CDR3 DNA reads TGTGCCAGCAGCAGGGCCGGGGGTGGAAACACCATATATTTT.

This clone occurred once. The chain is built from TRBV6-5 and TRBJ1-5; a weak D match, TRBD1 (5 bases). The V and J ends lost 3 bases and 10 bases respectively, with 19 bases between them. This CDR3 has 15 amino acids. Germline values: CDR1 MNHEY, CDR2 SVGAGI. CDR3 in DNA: TGTGCCAGCAGTTATAGCATAGACAGTCCATTACCCCAGCATTTT. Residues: CASSYSIDSPLPQHF.

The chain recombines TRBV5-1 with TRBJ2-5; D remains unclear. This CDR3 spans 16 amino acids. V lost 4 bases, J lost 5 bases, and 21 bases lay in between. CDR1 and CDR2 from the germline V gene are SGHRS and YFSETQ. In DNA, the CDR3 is TGCGCCAGCAGCCCCGGAGTTTCCGGCGTCCTGGAGACCCAGTACTTC. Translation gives CASSPGVSGVLETQYF.

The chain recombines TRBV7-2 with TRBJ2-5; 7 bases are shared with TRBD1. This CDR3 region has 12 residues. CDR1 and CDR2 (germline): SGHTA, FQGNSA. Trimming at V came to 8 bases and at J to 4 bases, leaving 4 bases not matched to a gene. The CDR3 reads CASDRVGETQYF. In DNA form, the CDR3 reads TGTGCCAGCGACAGGGTCGGAGAGACCCAGTACTTC.

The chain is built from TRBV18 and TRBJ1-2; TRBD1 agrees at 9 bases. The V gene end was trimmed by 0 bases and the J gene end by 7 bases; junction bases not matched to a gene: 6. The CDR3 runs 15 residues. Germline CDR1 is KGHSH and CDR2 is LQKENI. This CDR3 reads CASSPPGQGAGGYTF. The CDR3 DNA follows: TGTGCCAGCTCACCACCGGGACAGGGAGCAGGTGGCTACACCTTC.

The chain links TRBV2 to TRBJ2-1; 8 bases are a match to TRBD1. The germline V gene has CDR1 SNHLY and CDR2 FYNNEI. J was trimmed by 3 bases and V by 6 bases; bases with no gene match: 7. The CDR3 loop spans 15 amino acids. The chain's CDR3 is CASRVGQGNYNEQFF. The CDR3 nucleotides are TGTGCCAGCAGGGTAGGACAGGGAAACTACAATGAGCAGTTCTTC.

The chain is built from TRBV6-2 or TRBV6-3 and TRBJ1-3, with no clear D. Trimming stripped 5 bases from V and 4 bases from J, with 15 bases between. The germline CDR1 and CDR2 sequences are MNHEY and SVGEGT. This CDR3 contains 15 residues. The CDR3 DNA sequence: TGTGCCAGCAGTAACCCCTACACGGGAGGAAACACCATATATTTT. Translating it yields CASSNPYTGGNTIYF.

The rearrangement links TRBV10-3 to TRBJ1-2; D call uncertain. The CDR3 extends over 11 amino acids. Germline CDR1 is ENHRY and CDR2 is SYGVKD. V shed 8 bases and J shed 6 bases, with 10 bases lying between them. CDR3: CAIQLSDGYTF. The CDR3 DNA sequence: TGTGCCATCCAACTCTCGGATGGCTACACCTTC.

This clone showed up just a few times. The CDR3 DNA sequence: TGTGCCAGCAGACAGCTTAATGAAAAACTGTTTTTT. Protein sequence: CASRQLNEKLFF. The chain employs TRBV6-5 and TRBJ1-4; D gene unclear. V was clipped by 6 bases and J by 4 bases, with 6 bases between them. The CDR3 extends over 12 amino acids. From germline, CDR1 is MNHEY and CDR2 SVGAGI.

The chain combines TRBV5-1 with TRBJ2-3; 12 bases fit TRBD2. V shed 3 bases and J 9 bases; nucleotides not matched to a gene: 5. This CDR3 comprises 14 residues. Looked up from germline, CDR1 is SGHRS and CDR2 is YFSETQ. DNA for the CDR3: TGCGCCAGCAGCTGGGTGACTAGCGGGGGAACGCAGTATTTT. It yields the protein CASSWVTSGGTQYF.

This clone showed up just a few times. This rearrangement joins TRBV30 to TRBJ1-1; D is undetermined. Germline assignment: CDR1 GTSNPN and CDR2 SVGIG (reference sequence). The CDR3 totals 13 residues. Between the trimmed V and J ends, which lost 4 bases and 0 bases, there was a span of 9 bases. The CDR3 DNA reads TGTGCCTGGACGAGAACCTTGAACACTGAAGCTTTCTTT. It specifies CAWTRTLNTEAFF.

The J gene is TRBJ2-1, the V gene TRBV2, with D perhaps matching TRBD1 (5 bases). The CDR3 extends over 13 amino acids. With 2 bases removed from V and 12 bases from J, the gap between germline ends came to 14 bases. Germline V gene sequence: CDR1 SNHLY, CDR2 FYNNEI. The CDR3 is CASSESQSRGQFF. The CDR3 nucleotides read TGTGCCAGCAGTGAATCTCAATCAAGGGGGCAGTTCTTC.

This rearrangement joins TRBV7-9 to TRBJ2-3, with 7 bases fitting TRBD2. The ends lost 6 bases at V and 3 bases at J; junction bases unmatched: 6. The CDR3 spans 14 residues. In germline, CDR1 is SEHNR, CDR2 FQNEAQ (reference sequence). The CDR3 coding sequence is TGTGCCAGCAGTCGTCCGGGACTAACAGATACGCAGTATTTT. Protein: CASSRPGLTDTQYF.

CDR3: CASSPPQGAGAEAFF. The CDR3 DNA follows: TGTGCCAGCAGCCCACCCCAGGGCGCAGGGGCTGAAGCTTTCTTT. The chain uses TRBV14 and TRBJ1-1, with D possibly being TRBD1 (6 bases). Germline lookup yields CDR1 SGHDN and CDR2 FVKESK. This CDR3 region has 15 residues. V dropped 4 bases and J dropped 6 bases, with 18 bases sitting between them.

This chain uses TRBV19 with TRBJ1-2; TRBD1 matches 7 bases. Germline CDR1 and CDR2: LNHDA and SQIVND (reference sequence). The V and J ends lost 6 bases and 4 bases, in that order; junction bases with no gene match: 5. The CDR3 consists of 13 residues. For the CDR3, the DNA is TGTGCCAGTAGCCGGGACAGCTCCTATGGCTACACCTTC. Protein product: CASSRDSSYGYTF.